This TCR beta chain was obtained from a study of CD8+ T cells in alopecia areata. TCR sequencing used cDNA made by reverse transcription of extracted RNA. TCRdb's copy holds only in-frame clones and misses some; the assay was immunoSEQ multiplex PCR. The table lists around 99,000 clones, 84% of them singletons. The treatment was: oral pan-JAK inhibitor, 5-10 mg twice daily. This CDR3 spans 13 amino acids. Germline V gene data show CDR1 as SQVTM and CDR2 as ANQGSEA. This receptor was taken from a human donor with alopecia areata. The rearrangement uses TRBV29-1 and TRBJ2-5, with D perhaps TRBD2 (7 bases). The closer fit of TRBJ2-7 to the DNA end suggests the J call may be wrong. The specimen comprised CD8+ T cells sorted from blood, sampled at week 24, from a patient treated with tofacitinib. The DNA for the CDR3 is TGCAGCGTTGAGGGGGGGGCCCCCTACGAGCAGTACTTC. Translated, it gives CSVEGGAPYEQYF.